Listed below are T cell receptor beta chains from one sample, sequenced in a study of cytomegalovirus exposure and HLA in healthy donors. Assay used: immunoSEQ multiplex PCR; TCRdb lists only in-frame clones, some missing. The sample includes about 190,000 clones, approximately 70% of them seen just once. Sequencing input: PBMCs. All receptors derive from a woman in her 30s in good health and CMV-seropositive. Both conserved end residues are part of each CDR3. Fields, in order: D gene, V gene, J gene, clone size, CDR3 DNA, CDR3 protein. A D gene is named only where the DNA matches it firmly. The size of a clone is reported for some rows only, either as once, few or many, or as a class for expanded clones.

d_call: TRBD1
v_call: TRBV5-1
j_call: TRBJ1-1
clone_size: -
cdr3_nt: TGCGCCAGCAGCTTGACAGGGGAATCTGAAGCTTTCTTT
cdr3_aa: CASSLTGESEAFF

d_call: TRBD2
v_call: TRBV10-3
j_call: TRBJ2-5
clone_size: -
cdr3_nt: TGTGCCATCAGTGAGGGGTTAGCGGGAGTAGAGACCCAGTACTTC
cdr3_aa: CAISEGLAGVETQYF

d_call: TRBD1
v_call: TRBV19
j_call: TRBJ1-2
clone_size: once
cdr3_nt: TGTGCCAGTACGTCCCCAGGGGGCAACTATGGCTACACCTTC
cdr3_aa: CASTSPGGNYGYTF

d_call: TRBD2
v_call: TRBV28
j_call: TRBJ2-5
clone_size: -
cdr3_nt: TGTGCCAGCACCGGGGGAGGGTGGAAAGAGACCCAGTACTTC
cdr3_aa: CASTGGGWKETQYF

d_call: -
v_call: TRBV10-1
j_call: TRBJ1-1
clone_size: -
cdr3_nt: TGCGCCAGCAGGGGATCAGGAGGAGTACGGACTGAAGCTTTCTTT
cdr3_aa: CASRGSGGVRTEAFF

d_call: TRBD2
v_call: TRBV4-1
j_call: TRBJ2-1
clone_size: -
cdr3_nt: TGCGCCAGCAGCCAACGGGGAGCGGGAGAAGACAATGAGCAGTTCTTC
cdr3_aa: CASSQRGAGEDNEQFF

d_call: TRBD1
v_call: TRBV5-1
j_call: TRBJ1-4
clone_size: -
cdr3_nt: TGCGCCAGCAGCCAAGGGACAGCAAATGAAAAACTGTTTTTT
cdr3_aa: CASSQGTANEKLFF

d_call: -
v_call: TRBV11-2
j_call: TRBJ2-2
clone_size: -
cdr3_nt: TGTGCCAGCAGCTTAGTAACAGGGCAGGGCGGGGAGCTGTTTTTT
cdr3_aa: CASSLVTGQGGELFF

d_call: -
v_call: TRBV25-1
j_call: TRBJ2-7
clone_size: -
cdr3_nt: TGTGCCAGCAGTGGTAGTTACGAGCAGTACTTC
cdr3_aa: CASSGSYEQYF

d_call: -
v_call: TRBV18
j_call: TRBJ1-5
clone_size: -
cdr3_nt: TGTGCCAGCTCATCGGGAGTTTCACAGCCCCAGCATTTT
cdr3_aa: CASSSGVSQPQHF

d_call: -
v_call: TRBV7-9
j_call: TRBJ2-3
clone_size: -
cdr3_nt: TGTGCCAGCAGCCCCGCGCCTGGCACAGATACGCAGTATTTT
cdr3_aa: CASSPAPGTDTQYF

d_call: TRBD1
v_call: TRBV29-1
j_call: TRBJ2-7
clone_size: -
cdr3_nt: TGCAGCGTTGAAGAGGTGACAGGGGGTTATTCCTACGAGCAGTACTTC
cdr3_aa: CSVEEVTGGYSYEQYF

d_call: TRBD2
v_call: TRBV5-1
j_call: TRBJ2-7
clone_size: -
cdr3_nt: TGCGCCAGCAGCCCTCATAGCGGGAGCTCTCTCGAGCAGTACTTC
cdr3_aa: CASSPHSGSSLEQYF

d_call: -
v_call: TRBV5-8
j_call: TRBJ2-1
clone_size: -
cdr3_nt: TGTGCCAGCAGCCAGGGGCTAGTGGGTTACAATGAGCAGTTCTTC
cdr3_aa: CASSQGLVGYNEQFF

d_call: TRBD2
v_call: TRBV27
j_call: TRBJ2-1
clone_size: once
cdr3_nt: TGTGCCAGCAGTACCTACCCCACGGGGGGTGAGCAGTTCTTC
cdr3_aa: CASSTYPTGGEQFF

d_call: TRBD1
v_call: TRBV23-1
j_call: TRBJ2-3
clone_size: -
cdr3_nt: TGCGCCAGCAGTCGCCCCCAGGGGGAATATGGAGATACGCAGTATTTT
cdr3_aa: CASSRPQGEYGDTQYF

d_call: -
v_call: TRBV4-1
j_call: TRBJ2-1
clone_size: few
cdr3_nt: TGCGCCAGCAGCCCGTCGCAGGGGAGGGCCCTCTACAATGAGCAGTTCTTC
cdr3_aa: CASSPSQGRALYNEQFF

d_call: -
v_call: TRBV5-1
j_call: TRBJ1-3
clone_size: -
cdr3_nt: TGCGCCAGCAGCAGTCGGGCCTCCACCAGCGGGGAAAACACCATATATTTT
cdr3_aa: CASSSRASTSGENTIYF

d_call: -
v_call: TRBV19
j_call: TRBJ2-1
clone_size: -
cdr3_nt: TGTGCCAGTGGCAGGGGCAATGAGCAGTTCTTC
cdr3_aa: CASGRGNEQFF

d_call: -
v_call: TRBV6-1
j_call: TRBJ2-2
clone_size: few
cdr3_nt: TGTGCCAGCAGGCCCCGGACTTCGAACACCGGGGAGCTGTTTTTT
cdr3_aa: CASRPRTSNTGELFF

d_call: -
v_call: TRBV10-3
j_call: TRBJ1-4
clone_size: -
cdr3_nt: TGTGCCATCAGTGACCCCCGAACAGGGGAAAAACTGTTTTTT
cdr3_aa: CAISDPRTGEKLFF

d_call: TRBD2
v_call: TRBV6-1
j_call: TRBJ2-7
clone_size: -
cdr3_nt: TGTGCCAGCAGTGCGGGAGGGCTAGCGGTACGCGAGCAGTACTTC
cdr3_aa: CASSAGGLAVREQYF

d_call: TRBD2
v_call: TRBV19
j_call: TRBJ2-3
clone_size: few
cdr3_nt: TGTGCCAGTAGGACTAGCGGGGGCACAGATACGCAGTATTTT
cdr3_aa: CASRTSGGTDTQYF

d_call: -
v_call: TRBV2
j_call: TRBJ2-1
clone_size: -
cdr3_nt: TGTGCCAGCCATTCGGCGGTTTACTCCTACAATGAGCAGTTCTTC
cdr3_aa: CASHSAVYSYNEQFF

d_call: -
v_call: TRBV19
j_call: TRBJ2-7
clone_size: -
cdr3_nt: TGTGCCACCACTAGTCTCCGGGGTGCAAGAAACGAGCAGTACTTC
cdr3_aa: CATTSLRGARNEQYF

d_call: TRBD1
v_call: TRBV6-5
j_call: TRBJ2-7
clone_size: -
cdr3_nt: TGTGCCAGCAGTTACGGCGGACAGGGGGTTTACGAGCAGTACTTC
cdr3_aa: CASSYGGQGVYEQYF

d_call: -
v_call: TRBV7-9
j_call: TRBJ2-3
clone_size: -
cdr3_nt: TGTGCCAGCAGGGGAGGCCCCACAGATACGCAGTATTTT
cdr3_aa: CASRGGPTDTQYF

d_call: -
v_call: TRBV21-1
j_call: TRBJ2-1
clone_size: -
cdr3_nt: TGTGCCAGCAGCCTCCGACTGGGACTAGCGGGAGGCCCACGGACCTACAATGAGCAGTTCTTC
cdr3_aa: CASSLRLGLAGGPRTYNEQFF

d_call: TRBD1
v_call: TRBV5-4
j_call: TRBJ2-7
clone_size: -
cdr3_nt: TGTGCCAGCAGCGCCCGGGACAGGCCTGCGGGGCAGTACTTC
cdr3_aa: CASSARDRPAGQYF

d_call: TRBD2
v_call: TRBV6-1
j_call: TRBJ2-1
clone_size: medium-sized
cdr3_nt: TGTGCCAGCAGTGAAGGTAGCGGGGATGGGTTGGAGCAGTTCTTC
cdr3_aa: CASSEGSGDGLEQFF

d_call: TRBD1
v_call: TRBV6-1
j_call: TRBJ1-2
clone_size: -
cdr3_nt: TGTGCCAGCAGTGAAGAGCCAGGGGGCAACTATGGCTACACCTTC
cdr3_aa: CASSEEPGGNYGYTF

d_call: -
v_call: TRBV7-9
j_call: TRBJ2-7
clone_size: -
cdr3_nt: TGTGCCAGCATCTCCGACCCCTGGCAGGCCAATTACGATTCCTACGAGCAGTACTTC
cdr3_aa: CASISDPWQANYDSYEQYF

d_call: TRBD2
v_call: TRBV5-1
j_call: TRBJ2-1
clone_size: -
cdr3_nt: TGCGCCAGCAGGAGACTAGCGGGCGGCGGTGAGCAGTTCTTC
cdr3_aa: CASRRLAGGGEQFF

d_call: -
v_call: TRBV19
j_call: TRBJ1-3
clone_size: -
cdr3_nt: TGTGCCAGCACCTCGAGAGAAAAAATTGGAAACACCATATATTTT
cdr3_aa: CASTSREKIGNTIYF

d_call: -
v_call: TRBV9
j_call: TRBJ2-7
clone_size: -
cdr3_nt: TGTGCCAGCAGCGTAGCGGGCAGGGAATACGAGCAGTACTTC
cdr3_aa: CASSVAGREYEQYF

d_call: -
v_call: TRBV14
j_call: TRBJ1-3
clone_size: few
cdr3_nt: TGTGCCAGCAGCCAAGTCCCGAGCTCTGGAAACACCATATATTTT
cdr3_aa: CASSQVPSSGNTIYF

d_call: -
v_call: TRBV15
j_call: TRBJ2-7
clone_size: -
cdr3_nt: TGTGCCACCAGCAGAGAGCGGGCCTACGAGCAGTACTTC
cdr3_aa: CATSRERAYEQYF

d_call: -
v_call: TRBV6-1
j_call: TRBJ1-2
clone_size: -
cdr3_nt: TGTGCCAGCAGTGAAGACCGGGGACTATTCGGCTACACCTTC
cdr3_aa: CASSEDRGLFGYTF

d_call: TRBD2
v_call: TRBV10-3
j_call: TRBJ2-3
clone_size: -
cdr3_nt: TGTGCCATCAGGCGCGGGACTAGCGGGAGGGCCCCAGATACGCAGTATTTT
cdr3_aa: CAIRRGTSGRAPDTQYF

d_call: TRBD1
v_call: TRBV29-1
j_call: TRBJ2-7
clone_size: once
cdr3_nt: TGCAGCGTGAGAACTTCCCCGACAGGGGATGACGAGCAGTACTTC
cdr3_aa: CSVRTSPTGDDEQYF

d_call: TRBD1
v_call: TRBV28
j_call: TRBJ1-3
clone_size: few
cdr3_nt: TGTGCCAGCAGTTTCGGGACAGGGGGAGCGGGAGGAAACACCATATATTTT
cdr3_aa: CASSFGTGGAGGNTIYF

d_call: -
v_call: TRBV27
j_call: TRBJ1-5
clone_size: -
cdr3_nt: TGTGCCAGCAGCCAATCAGGGGTCCAGCCCCAGCATTTT
cdr3_aa: CASSQSGVQPQHF

d_call: -
v_call: TRBV7-9
j_call: TRBJ1-4
clone_size: -
cdr3_nt: TGTTCCAGCAGCCCCAGGGAGGAGGAAAAACTGTTTTTT
cdr3_aa: CSSSPREEEKLFF

d_call: TRBD1
v_call: TRBV2
j_call: TRBJ2-7
clone_size: -
cdr3_nt: TGTGCCAGCAGTGAAGGATTCAGGGGGCCCGAGCAGTACTTC
cdr3_aa: CASSEGFRGPEQYF

d_call: -
v_call: TRBV13
j_call: TRBJ2-7
clone_size: -
cdr3_nt: TGTGCCAGCAGCATCGGGACACGAGACTACGAGCAGTACTTC
cdr3_aa: CASSIGTRDYEQYF

d_call: -
v_call: TRBV28
j_call: TRBJ1-1
clone_size: -
cdr3_nt: TGTGCCAGCAGTCGCAACTACCTTTCAGAAGCTTTCTTT
cdr3_aa: CASSRNYLSEAFF

d_call: TRBD2
v_call: TRBV7-9
j_call: TRBJ2-1
clone_size: -
cdr3_nt: TGTGCCAGCCAAGCGGGGGCCTACAATGAGCAGTTCTTC
cdr3_aa: CASQAGAYNEQFF

d_call: -
v_call: TRBV10-3
j_call: TRBJ2-5
clone_size: -
cdr3_nt: TGTGCCATCAGTGAGGGGCAGGGTCAAGCGGAGACCCAGTACTTC
cdr3_aa: CAISEGQGQAETQYF

d_call: -
v_call: TRBV10-1
j_call: TRBJ1-1
clone_size: -
cdr3_nt: TGCGCCAGCAGTGAGTCGGGAGACACTGAAGCTTTCTTT
cdr3_aa: CASSESGDTEAFF

d_call: -
v_call: TRBV27
j_call: TRBJ1-5
clone_size: -
cdr3_nt: TGTGCCAGCAGTCTCCGGACAGCCGACGTTTTGCGCAATCAGCCCCAGCATTTT
cdr3_aa: CASSLRTADVLRNQPQHF

d_call: TRBD1
v_call: TRBV7-2
j_call: TRBJ1-1
clone_size: -
cdr3_nt: TGTGCCAGCAGCCTCTCGGGACAGGGTATCTTTGAAGCTTTCTTT
cdr3_aa: CASSLSGQGIFEAFF

d_call: -
v_call: TRBV6-1
j_call: TRBJ2-7
clone_size: -
cdr3_nt: TGTGCCAGCAGTGTCACAGGGATGGAGCAGTACTTC
cdr3_aa: CASSVTGMEQYF

d_call: -
v_call: TRBV6-1
j_call: TRBJ1-6
clone_size: -
cdr3_nt: TGTGCCGCCACAGCCCAGGGAGGGAGGGGATCACCCCTCCACTTT
cdr3_aa: CAATAQGGRGSPLHF

d_call: -
v_call: TRBV9
j_call: TRBJ2-1
clone_size: -
cdr3_nt: TGTGCCAGCAGCGCTGGTAGGGGATCCTACGATGAGCAGTTCTTC
cdr3_aa: CASSAGRGSYDEQFF

d_call: TRBD2
v_call: TRBV7-7
j_call: TRBJ2-3
clone_size: -
cdr3_nt: TGTGCCAGCAGCCCCGATCGGCGGGAGGGCGGGACGCAGTATTTT
cdr3_aa: CASSPDRREGGTQYF

d_call: -
v_call: TRBV21-1
j_call: TRBJ1-6
clone_size: once
cdr3_nt: TGTGCCAGCAGCAATTCAACATATTCACCCCTCCACTTT
cdr3_aa: CASSNSTYSPLHF

d_call: TRBD1
v_call: TRBV7-2
j_call: TRBJ1-2
clone_size: once
cdr3_nt: TGTGCCAGCAGCACGGGGGACAGGGGCCTGAACTATGGCTACACCTTC
cdr3_aa: CASSTGDRGLNYGYTF

d_call: TRBD1
v_call: TRBV10-3
j_call: TRBJ2-7
clone_size: -
cdr3_nt: TGTGCCATCAGTGAGGCCGGGACAGGGGAGTACTTC
cdr3_aa: CAISEAGTGEYF

d_call: TRBD1
v_call: TRBV28
j_call: TRBJ2-2
clone_size: -
cdr3_nt: TGTGCCAGCTCGACGGGACAGGGGGCTTCGAACACCGGGGAGCTGTTTTTT
cdr3_aa: CASSTGQGASNTGELFF